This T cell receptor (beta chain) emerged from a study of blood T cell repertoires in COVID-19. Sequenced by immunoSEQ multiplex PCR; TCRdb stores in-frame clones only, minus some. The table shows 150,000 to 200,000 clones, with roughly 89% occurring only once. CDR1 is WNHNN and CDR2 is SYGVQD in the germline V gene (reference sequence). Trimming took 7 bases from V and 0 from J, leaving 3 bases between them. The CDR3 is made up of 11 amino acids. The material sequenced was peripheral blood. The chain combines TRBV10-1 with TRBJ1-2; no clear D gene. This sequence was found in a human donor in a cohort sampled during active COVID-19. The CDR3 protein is CASTANYGYTF. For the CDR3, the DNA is TGCGCCAGCACAGCTAACTATGGCTACACCTTC.